The clone carrying this T cell receptor beta chain appeared many times. Its target is not known. Unique molecular identifiers were used in preparing the TCRbeta library. MiXCR, applied by TCRdb to the PCR reads, yields one record per CDR3 protein. The sample contains 250,000 to 300,000 distinct CDR3 sequences, nearly 8% of which appear only once. These data are taken from a study of T-cell reconstitution after alpha-beta-depleted transplantation in children. Deletions cut 0 bases from V and 5 bases from J, with 19 bases between. The CDR3 extends over 16 amino acids. The V gene's germline CDR1 is SQVTM and CDR2 ANQGSEA. General study results and limits: Newly generated T cells supplied most T-cell counts and diversity one year post-transplant. Reports say that about two months after transplant, the alpha-beta T cells came out of several hundred graft clones that had expanded.

The chain joins TRBV29-1 to TRBJ1-1, with D perhaps matching TRBD1 (6 bases). The sequence was obtained from a female patient aged 2-10 years who had a stem cell transplant for Fanconi anemia, so the T cells may come from the graft donor. Sequenced material: peripheral blood, taken 360 days after TCRalphabeta/CD19-depleted stem cell transplant. As DNA, the CDR3 is TGCAGCGTTGAAGACTCGGAGGCAGGGGATGGTACTGAAGCTTTCTTT. Protein: CSVEDSEAGDGTEAFF.